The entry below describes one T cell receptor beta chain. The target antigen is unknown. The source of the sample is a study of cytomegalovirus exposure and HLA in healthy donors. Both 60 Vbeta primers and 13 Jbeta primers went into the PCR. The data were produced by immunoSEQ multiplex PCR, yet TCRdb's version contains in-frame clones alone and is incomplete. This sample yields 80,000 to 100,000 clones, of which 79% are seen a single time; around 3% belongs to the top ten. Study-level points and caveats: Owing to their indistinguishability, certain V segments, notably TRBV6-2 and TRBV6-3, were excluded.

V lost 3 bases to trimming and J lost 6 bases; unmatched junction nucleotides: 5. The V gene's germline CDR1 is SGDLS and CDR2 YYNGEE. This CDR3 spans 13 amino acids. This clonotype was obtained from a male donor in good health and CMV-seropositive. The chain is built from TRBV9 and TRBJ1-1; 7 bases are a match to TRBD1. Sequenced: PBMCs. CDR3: CASSATTGPEAFF. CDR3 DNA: TGTGCCAGCAGCGCAACGACAGGGCCTGAAGCTTTCTTT.